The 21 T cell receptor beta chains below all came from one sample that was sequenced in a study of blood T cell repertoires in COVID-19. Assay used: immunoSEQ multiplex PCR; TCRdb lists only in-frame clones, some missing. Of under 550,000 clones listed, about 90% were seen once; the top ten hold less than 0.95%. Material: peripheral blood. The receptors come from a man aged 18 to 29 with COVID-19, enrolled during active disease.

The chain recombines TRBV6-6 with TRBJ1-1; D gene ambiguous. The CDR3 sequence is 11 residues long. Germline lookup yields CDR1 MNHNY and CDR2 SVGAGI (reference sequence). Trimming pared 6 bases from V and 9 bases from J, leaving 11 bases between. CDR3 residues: CASSYGGKAFF. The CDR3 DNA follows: TGTGCCAGCAGCTATGGAGGGAAAGCTTTCTTT.

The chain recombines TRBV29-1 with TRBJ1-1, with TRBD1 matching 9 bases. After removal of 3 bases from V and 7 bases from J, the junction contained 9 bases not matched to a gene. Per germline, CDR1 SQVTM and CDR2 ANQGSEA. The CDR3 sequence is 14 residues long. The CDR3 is CSVDGDRGYDEAFF. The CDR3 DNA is TGCAGCGTTGACGGAGACAGGGGGTATGATGAAGCTTTCTTT.

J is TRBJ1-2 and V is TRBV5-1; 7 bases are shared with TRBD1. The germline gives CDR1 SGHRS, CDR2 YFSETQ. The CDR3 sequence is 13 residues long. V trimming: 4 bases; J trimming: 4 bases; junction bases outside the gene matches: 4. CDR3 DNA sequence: TGCGCCAGCAGCCCCGACAGGGTCTATGGCTACACCTTC. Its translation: CASSPDRVYGYTF.

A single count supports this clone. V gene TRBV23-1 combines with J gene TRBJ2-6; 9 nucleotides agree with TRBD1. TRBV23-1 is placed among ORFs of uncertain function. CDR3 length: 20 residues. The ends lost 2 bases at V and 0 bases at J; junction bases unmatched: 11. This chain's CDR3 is CASSQPAPGQGLSGANVLTF. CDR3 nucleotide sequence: TGCGCCAGCAGTCAACCCGCCCCGGGACAGGGTCTCTCTGGGGCCAACGTCCTGACTTTC.

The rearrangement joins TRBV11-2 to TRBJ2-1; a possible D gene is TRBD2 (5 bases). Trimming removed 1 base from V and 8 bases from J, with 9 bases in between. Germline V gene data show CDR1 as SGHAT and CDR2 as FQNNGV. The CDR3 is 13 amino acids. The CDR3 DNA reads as TGTGCCAGCAGCTTAGGCGGGCCATATGAGCAGTTCTTC. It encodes CASSLGGPYEQFF. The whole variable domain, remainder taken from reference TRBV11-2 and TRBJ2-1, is EAGVAQSPRYKIIEKRQSVAFWCNPISGHATLYWYQQILGQGPKLLIQFQNNGVVDDSQLPKDRFSAERLKGVDSTLKIQPAKLEDSAVYLCASSLGGPYEQFFGPGTRLTVL.

The DNA for the CDR3 is TGCGCCAGCAGCTTGAATCCCAGGGGCGAACAAGAGACCCAGTACTTC. It codes for CASSLNPRGEQETQYF. The chain joins TRBV5-1 to TRBJ2-5; possibly TRBD1 for D (6 bases). The V end was cut by 1 base, the J end by 2 bases, with 15 bases between. Germline CDR1 SGHRS, CDR2 YFSETQ. The CDR3 has 16 residues.

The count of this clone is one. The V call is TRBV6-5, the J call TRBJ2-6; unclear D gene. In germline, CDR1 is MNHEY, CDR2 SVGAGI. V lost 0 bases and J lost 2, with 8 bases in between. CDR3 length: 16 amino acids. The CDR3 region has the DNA TGTGCCAGCAGTTACTCCCCTTATCCTGGGGCCAACGTCCTGACTTTC. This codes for CASSYSPYPGANVLTF.

The CDR3 loop is CASNDGQSLNQAFF. Written as DNA, the CDR3 is TGTGCCAGCAACGACGGACAGTCTTTGAATCAAGCTTTCTTT. This chain joins TRBV5-5 and TRBJ1-1, with D maybe TRBD1 (6 bases). Trimming removed 6 bases from V and 9 bases from J, with 21 bases in between. Germline CDR1 SGHKS, CDR2 YYEKEE (reference sequence). The CDR3 runs 14 residues.

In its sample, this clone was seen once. DNA for the CDR3: TGTGCCAGTAGTCTATGGAGTAACGTGGGCTACACCTTC. It encodes CASSLWSNVGYTF. The chain uses TRBV19 and TRBJ1-2; no clear D gene. This CDR3 has 13 amino acids. V lost 5 bases and J 8 bases, leaving 15 bases between the germline ends. The V gene's germline CDR1 is LNHDA and CDR2 SQIVND (reference sequence).

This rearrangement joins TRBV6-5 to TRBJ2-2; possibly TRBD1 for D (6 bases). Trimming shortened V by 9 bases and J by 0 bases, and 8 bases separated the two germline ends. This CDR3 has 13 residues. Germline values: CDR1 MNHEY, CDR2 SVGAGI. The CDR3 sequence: CARGGSNTGELFF. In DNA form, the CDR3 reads TGTGCCAGAGGGGGTTCGAACACCGGGGAGCTGTTTTTT.

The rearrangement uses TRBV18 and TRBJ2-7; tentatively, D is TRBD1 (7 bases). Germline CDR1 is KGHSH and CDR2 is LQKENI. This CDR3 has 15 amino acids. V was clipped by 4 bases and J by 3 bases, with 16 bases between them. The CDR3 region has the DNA TGTGCCAGCTCACTCGCGGGACAGATAAACTACGAGCAGTACTTC. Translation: CASSLAGQINYEQYF.

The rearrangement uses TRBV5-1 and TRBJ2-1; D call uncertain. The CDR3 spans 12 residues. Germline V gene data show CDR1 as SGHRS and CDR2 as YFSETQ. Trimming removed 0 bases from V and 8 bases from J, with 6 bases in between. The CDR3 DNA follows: TGCGCCAGCAGCTTGGACATCTATGAGCAGTTCTTC. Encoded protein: CASSLDIYEQFF.

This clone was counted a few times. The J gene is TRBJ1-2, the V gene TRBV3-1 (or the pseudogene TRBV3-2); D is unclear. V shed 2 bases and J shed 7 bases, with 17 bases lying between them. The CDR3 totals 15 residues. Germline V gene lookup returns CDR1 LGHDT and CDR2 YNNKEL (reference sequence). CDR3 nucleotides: TGTGCCAGCAGCCAACCCAGTGAGGGTTGGGTTGGCTACACCTTC. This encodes CASSQPSEGWVGYTF.

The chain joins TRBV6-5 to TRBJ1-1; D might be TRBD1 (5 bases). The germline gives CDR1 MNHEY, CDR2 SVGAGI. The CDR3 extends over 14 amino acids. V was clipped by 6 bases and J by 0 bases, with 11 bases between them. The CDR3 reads CASSPGLLNTEAFF. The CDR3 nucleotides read TGTGCCAGCAGCCCGGGACTATTGAACACTGAAGCTTTCTTT.

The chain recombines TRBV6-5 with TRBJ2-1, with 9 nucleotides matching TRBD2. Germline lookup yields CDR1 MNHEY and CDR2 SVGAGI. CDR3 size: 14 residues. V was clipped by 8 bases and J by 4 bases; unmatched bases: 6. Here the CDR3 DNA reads TGTGCCAGCCACCTAGCGGGGAGTTACAATGAGCAGTTCTTC. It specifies CASHLAGSYNEQFF.

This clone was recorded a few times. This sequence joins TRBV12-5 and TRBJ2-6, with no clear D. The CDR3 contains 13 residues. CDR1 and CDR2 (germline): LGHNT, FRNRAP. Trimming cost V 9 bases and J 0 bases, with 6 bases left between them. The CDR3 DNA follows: TGTGCTAGCCTAAACTCTGGGGCCAACGTCCTGACTTTC. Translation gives CASLNSGANVLTF.

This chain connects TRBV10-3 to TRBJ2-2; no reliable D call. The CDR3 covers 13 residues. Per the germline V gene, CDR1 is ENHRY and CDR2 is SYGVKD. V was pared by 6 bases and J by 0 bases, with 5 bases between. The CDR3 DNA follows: TGTGCCATCAGGAGCGCGAACACCGGGGAGCTGTTTTTT. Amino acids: CAIRSANTGELFF.

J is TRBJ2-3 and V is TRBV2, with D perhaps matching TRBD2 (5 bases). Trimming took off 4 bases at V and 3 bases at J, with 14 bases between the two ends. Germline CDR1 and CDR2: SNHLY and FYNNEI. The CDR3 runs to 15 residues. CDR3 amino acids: CASSGRGSETDTQYF. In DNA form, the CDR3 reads TGTGCCAGCAGTGGTCGGGGTAGCGAAACAGATACGCAGTATTTT.

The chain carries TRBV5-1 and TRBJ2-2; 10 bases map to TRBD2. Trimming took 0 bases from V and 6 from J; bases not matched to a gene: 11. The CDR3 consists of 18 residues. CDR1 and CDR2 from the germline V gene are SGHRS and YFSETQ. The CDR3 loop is CASSLELAGSGWPGELFF. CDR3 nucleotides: TGCGCCAGCAGCTTGGAACTAGCGGGATCCGGATGGCCCGGGGAGCTGTTTTTT.

The CDR3 nucleotides are TGTGCCAGCAGCGCCAGACTAGCGGGGGGCAGGGAGACCCAGTACTTC. Protein sequence: CASSARLAGGRETQYF. The genes are TRBV7-9 and TRBJ2-5; 13 bases align to TRBD2. Germline CDR1 and CDR2: SEHNR and FQNEAQ (reference sequence). CDR3 size: 16 residues. Trimming removed 5 bases from V and 5 bases from J; junction bases left unmatched: 8.

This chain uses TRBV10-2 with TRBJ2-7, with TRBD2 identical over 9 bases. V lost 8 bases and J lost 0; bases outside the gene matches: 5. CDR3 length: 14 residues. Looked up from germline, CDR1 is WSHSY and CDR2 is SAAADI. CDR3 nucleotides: TGCGCCAGCGAGGGCGGGAGGGCCTCCTACGAGCAGTACTTC. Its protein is CASEGGRASYEQYF.